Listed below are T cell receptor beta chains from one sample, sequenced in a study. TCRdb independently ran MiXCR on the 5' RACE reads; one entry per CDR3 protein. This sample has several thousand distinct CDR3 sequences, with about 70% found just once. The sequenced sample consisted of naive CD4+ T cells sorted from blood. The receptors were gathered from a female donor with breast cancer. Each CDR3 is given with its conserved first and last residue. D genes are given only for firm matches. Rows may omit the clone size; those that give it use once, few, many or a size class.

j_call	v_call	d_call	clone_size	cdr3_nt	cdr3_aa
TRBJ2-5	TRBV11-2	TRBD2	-	TGTGCCAGCAGCCAGACTAGCGGGAGTCAAGAGACCCAGTACTTC	CASSQTSGSQETQYF
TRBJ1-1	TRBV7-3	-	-	TGTGCCAGCAGCCAACAGGGAGACACTGAAGCTTTCTTT	CASSQQGDTEAFF
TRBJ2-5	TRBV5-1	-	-	TGCGCCAGCAGCTTACAGATACAAGAGACCCAGTACTTC	CASSLQIQETQYF
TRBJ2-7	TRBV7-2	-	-	TGTGCCAGCAGCTTAGCGCAACGTTGCGAGCAGTACTTC	CASSLAQRCEQYF
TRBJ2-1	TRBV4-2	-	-	TGTGCCAGCAGCCAAGATCCGGGAATCAGCTACAATGAGCAGTTCTTC	CASSQDPGISYNEQFF
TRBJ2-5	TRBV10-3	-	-	TGTGCCATCAGTGAGAGTCGAGGGCGGGGAGCGGAAGAGACCCAGTACTTC	CAISESRGRGAEETQYF
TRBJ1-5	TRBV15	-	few	TGTGCCACCAGCAGAGACGGGATGAGCAATCAGCCCCAGCATTTT	CATSRDGMSNQPQHF
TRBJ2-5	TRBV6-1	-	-	TGTGCCAGCAGTGAAAGGGCGGGGCAAGAGACCCAGTACTTC	CASSERAGQETQYF
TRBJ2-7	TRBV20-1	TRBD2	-	TGCAGTGCTAGGCCTCCGGGACTAGACTACGTGCAGTACTTC	CSARPPGLDYVQYF
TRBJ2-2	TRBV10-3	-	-	TGTGCCCAATCGGACACCAACACCGGGGAGCTGTTTTTT	CAQSDTNTGELFF
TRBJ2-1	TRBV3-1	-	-	TGTGCCAGCAGCCAAGGAGGGGCCTACAATGAGCAGTTCTTC	CASSQGGAYNEQFF
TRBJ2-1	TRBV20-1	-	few	TGCAGTGCTAGAAGTCGATCTCCCGGATTTGTGCAGTTCTTC	CSARSRSPGFVQFF
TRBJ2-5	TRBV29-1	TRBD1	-	TGCAGCGTTGAGACAGGGAGTTTAGAGACCCAGTACTTC	CSVETGSLETQYF
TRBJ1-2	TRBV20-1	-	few	TGCAGTGCTAGCGGAGTTACCGGGTATGGCTACACCTTC	CSASGVTGYGYTF
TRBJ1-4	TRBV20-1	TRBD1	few	TGCAGTGCTAGGAACAGGGGGACTAATGAAAAACTGTTTTTT	CSARNRGTNEKLFF
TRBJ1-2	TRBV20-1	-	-	TGCAGTGCTAGTCCAGGGGCTTATGGCTACACCTTC	CSASPGAYGYTF
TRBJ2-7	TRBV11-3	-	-	TGTGCCAGCAGCTTATTGGGGACCGAAGGCCGCGAGCAGTACTTC	CASSLLGTEGREQYF
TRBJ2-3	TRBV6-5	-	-	TGTGCCAGCAGTTACTCACAGCCAGTATTGGGAGATACGCAGTATTTT	CASSYSQPVLGDTQYF
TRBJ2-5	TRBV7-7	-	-	TGTGTCAGCAGCGCGGGACAAGAGACCCAGTACTTC	CVSSAGQETQYF
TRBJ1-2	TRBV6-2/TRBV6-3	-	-	TGTGCCAGCAACGATCCGGGACGGAGCTATGGCTACACCTTC	CASNDPGRSYGYTF
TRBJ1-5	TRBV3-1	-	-	TGTGCCAGCAGCCAGGGGGCCAGGGGCAATCAGCCCCAGCATTTT	CASSQGARGNQPQHF
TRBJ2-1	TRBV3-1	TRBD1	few	TGTGCCAGCAGCCAAGGGACAGGGGGCGGTGAGCAGTTCTTC	CASSQGTGGGEQFF
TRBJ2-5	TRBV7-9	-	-	TGTGCCAGCAGCTTAAACGTAGAGACCCAGTACTTC	CASSLNVETQYF
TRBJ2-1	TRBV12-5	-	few	TGTGCTAGTGGTTCAACCCGGGACAATGAGCAGTTCTTC	CASGSTRDNEQFF
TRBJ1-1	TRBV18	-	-	TGTGCCAGCTCACCCCGATCGGGGGAGATGAATGAAGCTTTCTTT	CASSPRSGEMNEAFF
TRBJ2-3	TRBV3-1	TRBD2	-	TGTGCCAGCAGCCCCTCCGGCGGGAGGGCCGAGCTTACGCAGTATTTT	CASSPSGGRAELTQYF
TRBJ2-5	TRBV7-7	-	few	TGTGCTAGCAGCTTAGACCAACAAGAGACCCAGTACTTC	CASSLDQQETQYF
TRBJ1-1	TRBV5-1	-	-	TGCGCCAGCAGCAGCCGGACAGTTAGAAACACTGAAGCTTTCTTT	CASSSRTVRNTEAFF
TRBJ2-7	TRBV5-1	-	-	TGCGCCAGCAGCTTGGATGGGAGCAGGGGCGACGAGCAGTACTTC	CASSLDGSRGDEQYF
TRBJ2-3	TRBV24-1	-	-	TGTGCCACCAGTGATCCACTGCAAGGGAGAGCCACAGATACGCAGTATTTT	CATSDPLQGRATDTQYF
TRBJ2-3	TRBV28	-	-	TGTGCCAGCAGTTTGGTGGAGCTGGGGGTTAAAGAGACCCAGTATTTT	CASSLVELGVKETQYF
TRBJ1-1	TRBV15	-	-	TGTGCCACCAGCAGGAACAGGGTGGGCACTGAAGCTTTCTTT	CATSRNRVGTEAFF